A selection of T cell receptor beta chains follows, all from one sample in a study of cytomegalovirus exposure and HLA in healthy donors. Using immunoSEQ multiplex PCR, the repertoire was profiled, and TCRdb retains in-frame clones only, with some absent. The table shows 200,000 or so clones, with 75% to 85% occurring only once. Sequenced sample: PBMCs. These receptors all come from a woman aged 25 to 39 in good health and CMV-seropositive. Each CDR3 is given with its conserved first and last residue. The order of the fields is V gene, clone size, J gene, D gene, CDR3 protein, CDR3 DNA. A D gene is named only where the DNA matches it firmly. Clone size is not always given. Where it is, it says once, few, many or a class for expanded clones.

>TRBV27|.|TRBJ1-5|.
CASSFYRGNGNQPQHF
TGTGCCAGCAGTTTTTATAGGGGGAACGGCAATCAGCCCCAGCATTTT
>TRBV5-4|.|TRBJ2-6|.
CASSWSPGAGANVLTF
TGTGCCAGCAGCTGGAGCCCAGGGGCTGGGGCCAACGTCCTGACTTTC
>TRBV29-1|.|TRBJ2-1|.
CSVAAGPNEQFF
TGCAGCGTTGCCGCGGGGCCCAATGAGCAGTTCTTC
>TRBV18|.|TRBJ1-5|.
CASSRGGDQPQHF
TGTGCCAGCTCACGAGGGGGGGACCAGCCCCAGCATTTT
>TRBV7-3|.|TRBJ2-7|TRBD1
CASSLIGGDEQYF
TGTGCCAGCAGCTTAATAGGGGGCGACGAGCAGTACTTC
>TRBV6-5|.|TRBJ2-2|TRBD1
CASRRQGTNTGELFF
TGTGCCAGCAGAAGACAGGGGACGAACACCGGGGAGCTGTTTTTT
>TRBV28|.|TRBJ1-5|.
CASSYTGRQPQHF
TGTGCCAGCAGTTATACAGGGCGCCAGCCCCAGCATTTT
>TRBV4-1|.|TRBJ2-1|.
CASSQEPMGDEQFF
TGCGCCAGCAGCCAAGAGCCCATGGGCGATGAGCAGTTCTTC
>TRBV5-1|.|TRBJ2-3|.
CASSLGLGASTDTQYF
TGCGCCAGCAGCTTGGGGTTGGGCGCTAGCACAGATACGCAGTATTTT
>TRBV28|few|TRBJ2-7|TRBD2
CASSFVSGSLEQYF
TGTGCCAGCAGTTTTGTTAGCGGGAGCCTCGAGCAGTACTTC
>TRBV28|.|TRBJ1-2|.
CASKLVALTGQFGYTF
TGTGCCAGCAAACTCGTCGCCTTGACTGGACAGTTTGGCTACACCTTC
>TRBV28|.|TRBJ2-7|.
CASSSSGGRFYEQYF
.
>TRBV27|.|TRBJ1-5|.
CASSWGQGLPQHF
TGTGCCAGCAGCTGGGGGCAGGGTCTGCCCCAGCATTTT
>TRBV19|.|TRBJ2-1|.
CASSGSYNEQFF
TGTGCCAGTAGTGGTAGCTACAATGAGCAGTTCTTC
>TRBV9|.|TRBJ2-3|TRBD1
CASSVEGTGFPPNSQYF
TGTGCCAGCAGCGTAGAGGGGACAGGGTTCCCGCCGAATTCGCAGTATTTT
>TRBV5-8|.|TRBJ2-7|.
CASIYASYEQYF
TGTGCCAGCATCTACGCTTCCTACGAGCAGTACTTC
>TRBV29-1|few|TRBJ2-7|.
CSVNGPYEQYF
TGCAGCGTGAATGGGCCCTACGAGCAGTACTTC
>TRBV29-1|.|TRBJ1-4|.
CSVWGDDEKLFF
TGCAGCGTTTGGGGGGATGACGAAAAACTGTTTTTT
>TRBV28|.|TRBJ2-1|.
CASSVLLSSYNEQFF
TGTGCCAGCAGTGTGTTATTGAGCTCCTACAATGAGCAGTTCTTC
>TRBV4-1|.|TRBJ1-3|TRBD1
CASRPSTGGEGFSGNTIYF
TGCGCCAGCAGACCATCGACAGGGGGCGAAGGTTTTTCGGGAAACACCATATATTTT
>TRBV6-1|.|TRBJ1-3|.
CASSEAGTTSGNTIYF
TGTGCCAGCAGTGAAGCCGGGACAACTTCTGGAAACACCATATATTTT
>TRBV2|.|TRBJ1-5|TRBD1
CASTKDRAIGQPQHF
TGTGCCAGTACAAAAGACAGGGCGATAGGTCAGCCCCAGCATTTT
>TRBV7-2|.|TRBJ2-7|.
CASSLIGMETYEQYF
TGTGCCAGCAGCTTAATCGGGATGGAAACCTACGAGCAGTACTTC
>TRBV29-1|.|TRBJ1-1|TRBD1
CSVEEQTGEAFF
TGCAGCGTTGAGGAACAGACAGGGGAAGCTTTCTTT
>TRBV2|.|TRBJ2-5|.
CASLNSLQETQYF
TGTGCCAGCCTTAACAGCCTCCAAGAGACCCAGTACTTC
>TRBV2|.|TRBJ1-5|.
CASRKSLANQPQHF
TGTGCCAGCAGGAAAAGCCTAGCCAATCAGCCCCAGCATTTT
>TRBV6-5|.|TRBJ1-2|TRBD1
CASSSRTGGRTF
TGTGCCAGCAGTTCCCGGACAGGGGGCCGCACCTTC
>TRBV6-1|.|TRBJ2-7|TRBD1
CASSATRTGAGSEQYF
TGTGCCAGCAGTGCGACACGGACAGGGGCAGGATCCGAGCAGTACTTC
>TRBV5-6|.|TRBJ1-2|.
CASSTLPRGNYGYTF
TGTGCCAGCAGCACACTGCCGCGGGGGAACTATGGCTACACCTTC
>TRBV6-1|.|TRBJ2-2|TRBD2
CASSRLGGETGELFF
TGTGCCAGCAGTCGCCTGGGGGGGGAAACCGGGGAGCTGTTTTTT
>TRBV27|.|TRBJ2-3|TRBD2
CASSLLAGGPDTQYF
TGTGCCAGCAGTTTATTGGCGGGAGGTCCAGATACGCAGTATTTT
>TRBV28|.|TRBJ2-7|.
CASSPLYSYEQYF
TGTGCCAGCAGTCCCCTTTACTCCTACGAGCAGTACTTC
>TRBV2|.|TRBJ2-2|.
CASSEIGGASNTGELFF
TGTGCCAGCAGTGAGATTGGGGGGGCGTCGAACACCGGGGAGCTGTTTTTT
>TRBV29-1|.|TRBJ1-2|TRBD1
CSAGRTGDLGYTF
TGCAGCGCAGGGAGGACAGGGGATCTTGGCTACACCTTC
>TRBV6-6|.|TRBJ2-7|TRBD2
CASSRLAGVEQYF
TGTGCCAGCAGCCGACTAGCGGGAGTCGAGCAGTACTTC
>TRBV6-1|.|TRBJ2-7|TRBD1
CASRRQGAGAEQYF
TGTGCCAGCAGAAGACAGGGGGCCGGGGCCGAGCAGTACTTC
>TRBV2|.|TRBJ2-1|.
CASSVRTTSNEQFF
TGTGCCAGCAGTGTTCGGACTACCTCGAATGAGCAGTTCTTC
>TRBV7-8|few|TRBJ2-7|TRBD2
CASSLVSSGSYEQYF
TGTGCCAGCAGCTTAGTGTCTAGCGGCTCCTACGAGCAGTACTTC
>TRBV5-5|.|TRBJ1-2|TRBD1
CASSERTGSSGYGYTF
TGTGCCAGCAGCGAAAGGACAGGGAGTTCCGGCTATGGCTACACCTTC
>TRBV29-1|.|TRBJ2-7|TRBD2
CSVVTSGFYEQYF
TGCAGCGTTGTAACTAGCGGGTTCTACGAGCAGTACTTC
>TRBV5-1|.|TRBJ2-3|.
CASSSDGAGSTDTQYF
TGCGCCAGCAGCTCGGATGGGGCAGGGAGCACAGATACGCAGTATTTT
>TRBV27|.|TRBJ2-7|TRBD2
CASSSTGTRSYEQYF
TGTGCCAGCAGTTCCACCGGGACTAGGTCCTACGAGCAGTACTTC
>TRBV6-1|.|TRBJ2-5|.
CASSVLPMYQETQYF
TGTGCCAGCAGTGTTTTACCTATGTACCAAGAGACCCAGTACTTC
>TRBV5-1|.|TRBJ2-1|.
CASSLAGRSYNEQFF
TGCGCCAGCAGCTTGGCGGGGAGATCCTACAATGAGCAGTTCTTC
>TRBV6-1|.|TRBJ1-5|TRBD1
CASTQTGVGQPQHF
TGTGCCAGCACCCAGACAGGGGTCGGGCAGCCCCAGCATTTT
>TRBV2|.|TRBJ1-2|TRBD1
CASRSDRAGGYTF
TGTGCCAGCAGATCCGACAGGGCGGGTGGCTACACCTTC
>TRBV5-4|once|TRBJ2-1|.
CASSPTGGDNEQFF
TGTGCCAGCAGCCCGACCGGGGGAGACAATGAGCAGTTCTTC
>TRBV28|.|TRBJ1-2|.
CASSFQVSGIHGYTF
TGTGCCAGCAGTTTTCAGGTTTCGGGAATCCACGGCTACACCTTC
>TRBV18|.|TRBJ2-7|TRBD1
CASSGTGGVYSYEQYF
TGTGCCAGCTCAGGGACAGGGGGCGTATACTCCTACGAGCAGTACTTC
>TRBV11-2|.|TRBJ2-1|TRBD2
CASSSLTSGSGSNEQFF
TGTGCCAGCAGCTCCCTGACTAGCGGGAGCGGCTCGAATGAGCAGTTCTTC
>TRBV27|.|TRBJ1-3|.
CASSLRGFDDTIYF
TGTGCCAGCAGTTTGAGAGGGTTCGACGACACCATATATTTT
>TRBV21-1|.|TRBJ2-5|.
CASGGPGQGAEETQYF
TGTGCCAGCGGTGGGCCGGGACAGGGGGCTGAAGAGACCCAGTACTTC
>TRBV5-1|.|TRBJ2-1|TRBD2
CASSHPPGTSGWSSYNEQFF
TGCGCCAGCAGCCATCCCCCCGGGACTAGCGGGTGGAGCTCCTACAATGAGCAGTTCTTC
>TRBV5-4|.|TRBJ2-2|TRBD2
CASRLEGLASPGELFF
TGTGCCAGCAGACTGGAGGGACTAGCCTCCCCCGGGGAGCTGTTTTTT
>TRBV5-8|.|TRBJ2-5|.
CASRLHSPQETQYF
TGTGCCAGCCGTCTTCATAGTCCCCAAGAGACCCAGTACTTC
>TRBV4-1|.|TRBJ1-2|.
CASSQERDGYTF
TGCGCCAGCAGCCAAGAGAGGGATGGCTACACCTTC
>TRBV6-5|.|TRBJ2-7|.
CASSSEPVGQDEQYF
TGTGCCAGCAGTTCCGAACCGGTGGGCCAGGACGAGCAGTACTTC
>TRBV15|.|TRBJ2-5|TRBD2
CATSRDGRETQYF
TGTGCCACCAGCAGAGACGGGAGGGAGACCCAGTACTTC
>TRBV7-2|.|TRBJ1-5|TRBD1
CASSLQTGGSNQPQHF
TGTGCCAGCAGTTTACAAACAGGGGGTAGCAATCAGCCCCAGCATTTT